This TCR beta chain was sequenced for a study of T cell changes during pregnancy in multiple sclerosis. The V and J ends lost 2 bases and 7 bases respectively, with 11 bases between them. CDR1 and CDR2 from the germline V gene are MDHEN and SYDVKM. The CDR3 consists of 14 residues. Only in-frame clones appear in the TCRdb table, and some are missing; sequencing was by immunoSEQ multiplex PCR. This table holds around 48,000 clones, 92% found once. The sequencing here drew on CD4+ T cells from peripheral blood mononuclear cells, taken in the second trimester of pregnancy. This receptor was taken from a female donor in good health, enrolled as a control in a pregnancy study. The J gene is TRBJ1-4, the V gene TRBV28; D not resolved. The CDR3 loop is CASSLPQSGEKLFF. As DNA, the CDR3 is TGTGCCAGCAGTTTACCCCAGTCGGGTGAAAAACTGTTTTTT.